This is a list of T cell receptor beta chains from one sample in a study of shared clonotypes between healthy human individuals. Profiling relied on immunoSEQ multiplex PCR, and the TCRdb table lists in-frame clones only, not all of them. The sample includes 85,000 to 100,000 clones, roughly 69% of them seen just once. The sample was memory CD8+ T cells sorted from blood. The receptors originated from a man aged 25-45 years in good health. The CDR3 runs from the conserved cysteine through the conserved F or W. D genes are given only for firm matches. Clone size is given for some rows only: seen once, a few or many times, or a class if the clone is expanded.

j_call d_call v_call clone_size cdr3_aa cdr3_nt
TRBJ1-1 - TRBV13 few CASHWRGLNTEAFF TGTGCCAGCCACTGGAGGGGTCTAAACACTGAAGCTTTCTTT
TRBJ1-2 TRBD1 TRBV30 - CAWASGTGGDGYTF TGTGCCTGGGCATCCGGGACAGGAGGCGATGGCTACACCTTC
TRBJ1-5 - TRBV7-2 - CASSWDTGGPQHF TGTGCCAGCAGCTGGGACACCGGAGGGCCCCAGCATTTT
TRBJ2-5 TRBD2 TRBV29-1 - CSVSAGVGKSGTQYF TGCAGCGTTTCAGCGGGAGTTGGGAAATCGGGGACCCAGTACTTC
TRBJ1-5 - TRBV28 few CASSLFGGPHQPQHF TGTGCCAGCAGTTTATTCGGCGGCCCTCATCAGCCCCAGCATTTT
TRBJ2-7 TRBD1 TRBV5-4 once CASSLDQGASDEQYF TGTGCCAGCAGCTTGGACCAGGGGGCCTCGGACGAGCAGTACTTC
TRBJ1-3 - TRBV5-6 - CASTLGGNTIYF TGTGCCAGCACCCTAGGGGGAAACACCATATATTTT
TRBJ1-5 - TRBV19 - CASIRGTYGNQPQHF TGTGCCAGTATCCGGGGTACATATGGCAATCAGCCCCAGCATTTT
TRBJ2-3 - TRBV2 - CATGRGNTDTQYF TGTGCCACGGGTCGGGGGAACACAGATACGCAGTATTTT
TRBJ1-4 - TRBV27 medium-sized CASSDDRVGGSKLFF TGTGCCAGCAGTGACGACCGGGTCGGGGGTTCAAAACTGTTTTTT
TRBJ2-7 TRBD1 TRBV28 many CASSLTRDRVKKQYF TGTGCCAGCAGTTTGACCCGGGACAGGGTTAAGAAGCAGTACTTC
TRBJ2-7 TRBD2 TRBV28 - CASSLLGGAEQYF TGTGCCAGCAGTTTATTGGGAGGGGCCGAGCAGTACTTC
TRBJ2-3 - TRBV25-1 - CASSLVGTDTQYF TGTGCCAGCAGCCTAGTCGGCACAGATACGCAGTATTTT
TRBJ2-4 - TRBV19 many CASARGGIDIQYF TGTGCCAGTGCGCGGGGTGGGATTGACATTCAGTACTTC
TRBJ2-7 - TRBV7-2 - CASSTLGEQYF TGTGCCAGCAGCACCCTAGGCGAGCAGTACTTC
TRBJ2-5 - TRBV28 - CASSFRRLSLGTQYF TGTGCCAGCAGTTTCCGGAGACTGAGTCTGGGGACCCAGTACTTC
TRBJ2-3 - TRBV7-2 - CASSLEVGTDTQYF TGTGCCAGCAGCCTCGAGGTCGGCACAGATACGCAGTATTTT
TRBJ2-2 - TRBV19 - CASSIFGTSGELFF TGTGCCAGTAGTATCTTCGGGACTTCCGGGGAGCTGTTTTTT
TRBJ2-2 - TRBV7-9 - CASSPGILGAGGELFF TGTGCCAGCAGCCCCGGGATTTTGGGGGCTGGCGGGGAGCTGTTTTTT
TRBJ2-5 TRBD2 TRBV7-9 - CASNGLAGDVETQYF TGTGCCAGCAATGGACTAGCGGGAGATGTGGAGACCCAGTACTTC